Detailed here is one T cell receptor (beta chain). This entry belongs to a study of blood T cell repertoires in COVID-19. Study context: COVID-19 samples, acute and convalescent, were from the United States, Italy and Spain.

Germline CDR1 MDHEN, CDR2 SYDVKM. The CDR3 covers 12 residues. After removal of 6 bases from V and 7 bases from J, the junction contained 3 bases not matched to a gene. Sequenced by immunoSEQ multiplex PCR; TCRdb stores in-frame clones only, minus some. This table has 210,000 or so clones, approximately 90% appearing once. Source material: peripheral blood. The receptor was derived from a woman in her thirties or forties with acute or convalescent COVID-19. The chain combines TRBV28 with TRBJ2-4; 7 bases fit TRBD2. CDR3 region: CASRLGGNIQYF. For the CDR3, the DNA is TGTGCCAGCAGACTCGGGGGGAACATTCAGTACTTC.